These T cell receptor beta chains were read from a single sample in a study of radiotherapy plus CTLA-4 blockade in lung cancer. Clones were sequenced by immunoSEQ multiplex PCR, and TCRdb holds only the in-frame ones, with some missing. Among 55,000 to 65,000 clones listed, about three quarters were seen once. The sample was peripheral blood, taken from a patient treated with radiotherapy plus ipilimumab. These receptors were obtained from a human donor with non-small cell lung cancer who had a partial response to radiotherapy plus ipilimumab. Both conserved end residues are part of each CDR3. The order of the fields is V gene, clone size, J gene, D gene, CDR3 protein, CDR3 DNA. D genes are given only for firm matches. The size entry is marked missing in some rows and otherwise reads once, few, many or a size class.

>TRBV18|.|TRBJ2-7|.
CASSSSYEQYF
TGTGCCAGCTCGAGCTCCTACGAGCAGTACTTC
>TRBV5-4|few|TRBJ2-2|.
CASSLEAGLGGELFF
TGTGCCAGCAGCTTGGAGGCAGGGCTAGGCGGGGAGCTGTTTTTT
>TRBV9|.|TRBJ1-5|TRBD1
CASSVGQGGNQPQHF
TGTGCCAGCAGCGTAGGACAGGGTGGCAATCAGCCCCAGCATTTT
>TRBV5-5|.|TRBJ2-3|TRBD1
CASSGTGRGTDTQYF
TGTGCCAGCAGCGGGACAGGGAGGGGCACAGATACGCAGTATTTT
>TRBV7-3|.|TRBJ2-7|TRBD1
CASSLIQGAAEQYF
TGTGCCAGCAGCTTAATCCAGGGGGCTGCCGAGCAGTACTTC
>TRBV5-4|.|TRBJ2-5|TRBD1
CASSPQGSLGTQYF
TGTGCCAGCAGCCCACAGGGGTCGCTGGGGACCCAGTACTTC
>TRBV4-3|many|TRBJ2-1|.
CASSQDFGVNEQFF
TGCGCCAGCAGCCAAGATTTCGGGGTCAATGAGCAGTTCTTC
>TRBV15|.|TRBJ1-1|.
CATSRAGNTEAFF
TGTGCCACCAGCCGTGCCGGGAACACTGAAGCTTTCTTT
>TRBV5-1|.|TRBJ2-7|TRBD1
CASSSGQGPHEQYF
TGCGCCAGCAGCTCGGGACAGGGCCCCCACGAGCAGTACTTC
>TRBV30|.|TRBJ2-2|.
CACPEGAIATGELFF
TGTGCCTGCCCGGAAGGGGCAATCGCTACCGGGGAGCTGTTTTTT
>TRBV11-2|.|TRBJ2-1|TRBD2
CASSPRLAGGSYNEQFF
TGTGCCAGCAGCCCTCGACTAGCGGGGGGATCCTACAATGAGCAGTTCTTC
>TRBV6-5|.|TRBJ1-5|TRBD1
CASRDRATNQPQHF
TGTGCCAGCAGGGACAGGGCCACCAATCAGCCCCAGCATTTT